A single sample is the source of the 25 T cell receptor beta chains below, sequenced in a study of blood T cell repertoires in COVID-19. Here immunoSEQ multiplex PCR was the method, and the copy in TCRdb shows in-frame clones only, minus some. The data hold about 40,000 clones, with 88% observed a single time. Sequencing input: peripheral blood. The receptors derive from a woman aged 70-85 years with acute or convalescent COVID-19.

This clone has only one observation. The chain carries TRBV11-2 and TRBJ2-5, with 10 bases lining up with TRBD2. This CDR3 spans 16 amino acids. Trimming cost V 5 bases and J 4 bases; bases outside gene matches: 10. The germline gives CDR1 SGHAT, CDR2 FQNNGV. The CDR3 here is CASSPLAGAGGETQYF. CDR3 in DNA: TGTGCCAGCAGCCCCCTAGCGGGGGCTGGCGGAGAGACCCAGTACTTC.

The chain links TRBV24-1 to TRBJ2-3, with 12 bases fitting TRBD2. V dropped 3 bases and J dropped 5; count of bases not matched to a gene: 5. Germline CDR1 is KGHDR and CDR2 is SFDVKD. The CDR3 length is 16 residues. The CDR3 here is CATSDRLAGVVDTQYF. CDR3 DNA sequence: TGTGCCACCAGTGATAGACTAGCGGGAGTGGTAGATACGCAGTATTTT.

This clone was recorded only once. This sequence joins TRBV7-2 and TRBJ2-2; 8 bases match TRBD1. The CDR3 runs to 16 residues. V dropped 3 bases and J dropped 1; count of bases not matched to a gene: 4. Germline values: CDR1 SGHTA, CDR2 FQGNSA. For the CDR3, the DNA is TGTGCCAGCAGCTTCACAGGGGGGAAGAACACCGGGGAGCTGTTTTTT. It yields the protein CASSFTGGKNTGELFF. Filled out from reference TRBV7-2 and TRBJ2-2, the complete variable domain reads GAGVSQSPSNKVTEKGKDVELRCDPISGHTALYWYRQSLGQGLEFLIYFQGNSAPDKSGLPSDRFSAERTGGSVSTLTIQRTQQEDSAVYLCASSFTGGKNTGELFFGEGSRLTVL.

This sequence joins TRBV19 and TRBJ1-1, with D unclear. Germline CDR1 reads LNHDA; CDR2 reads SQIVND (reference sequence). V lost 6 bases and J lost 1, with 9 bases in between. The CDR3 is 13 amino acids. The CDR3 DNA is TGTGCCAGTAGCCAACAGAGGAACACTGAAGCTTTCTTT. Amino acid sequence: CASSQQRNTEAFF.

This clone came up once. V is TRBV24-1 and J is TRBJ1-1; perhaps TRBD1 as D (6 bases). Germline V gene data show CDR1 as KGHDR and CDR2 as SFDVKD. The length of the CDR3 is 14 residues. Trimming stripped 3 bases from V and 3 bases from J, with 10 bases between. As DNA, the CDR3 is TGTGCCACCAGTGATAATACAGGGTACACTGAAGCTTTCTTT. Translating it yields CATSDNTGYTEAFF.

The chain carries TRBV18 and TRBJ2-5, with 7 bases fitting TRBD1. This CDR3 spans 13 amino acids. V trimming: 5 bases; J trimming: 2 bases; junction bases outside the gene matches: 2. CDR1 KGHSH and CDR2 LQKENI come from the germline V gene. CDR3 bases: TGTGCCAGCTCAGGGGGACAGCAAGAGACCCAGTACTTC. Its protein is CASSGGQQETQYF.

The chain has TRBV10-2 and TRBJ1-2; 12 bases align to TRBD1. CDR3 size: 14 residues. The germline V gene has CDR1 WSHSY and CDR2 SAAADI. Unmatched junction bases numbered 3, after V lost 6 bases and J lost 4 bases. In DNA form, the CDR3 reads TGCGCCAGCAGCCCGGGACAGGGGGCCTATGGCTACACCTTC. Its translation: CASSPGQGAYGYTF.

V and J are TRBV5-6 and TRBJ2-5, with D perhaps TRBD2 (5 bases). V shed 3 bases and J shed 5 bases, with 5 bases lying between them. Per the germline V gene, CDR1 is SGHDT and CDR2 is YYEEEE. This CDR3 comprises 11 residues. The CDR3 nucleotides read TGTGCCAGCAGCTCGGGGGAGACCCAGTACTTC. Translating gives CASSSGETQYF.

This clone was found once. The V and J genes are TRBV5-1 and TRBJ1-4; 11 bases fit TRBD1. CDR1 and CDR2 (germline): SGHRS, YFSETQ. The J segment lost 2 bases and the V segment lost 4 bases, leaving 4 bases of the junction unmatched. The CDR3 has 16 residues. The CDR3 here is CASSTGQGATNEKLFF. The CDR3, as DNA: TGCGCCAGCAGCACTGGACAGGGGGCCACTAATGAAAAACTGTTTTTT.

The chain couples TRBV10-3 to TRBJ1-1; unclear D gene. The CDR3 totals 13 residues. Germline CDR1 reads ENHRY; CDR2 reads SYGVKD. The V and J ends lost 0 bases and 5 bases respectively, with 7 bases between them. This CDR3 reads CAISESARTEAFF. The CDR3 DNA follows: TGTGCCATCAGTGAGTCCGCCCGGACTGAAGCTTTCTTT.

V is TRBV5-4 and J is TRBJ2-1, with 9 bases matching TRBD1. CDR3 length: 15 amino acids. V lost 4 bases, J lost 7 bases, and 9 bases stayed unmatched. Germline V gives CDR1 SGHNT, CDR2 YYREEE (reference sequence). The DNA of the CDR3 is TGTGCCAGCAGCACTCCGGGACAGGGCTTAAATGAGCAGTTCTTC. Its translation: CASSTPGQGLNEQFF.

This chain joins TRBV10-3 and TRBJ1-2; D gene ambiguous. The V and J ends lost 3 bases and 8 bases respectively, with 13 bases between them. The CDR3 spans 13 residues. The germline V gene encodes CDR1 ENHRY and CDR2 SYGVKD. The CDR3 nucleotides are TGTGCCATCAGTGACCAAGGGAGTGGCGGCTACACCTTC. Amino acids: CAISDQGSGGYTF.

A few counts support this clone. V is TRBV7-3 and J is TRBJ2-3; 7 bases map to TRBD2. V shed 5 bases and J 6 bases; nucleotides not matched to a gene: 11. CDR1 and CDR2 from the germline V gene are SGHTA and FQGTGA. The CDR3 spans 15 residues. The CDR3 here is CASSPFGGMTDTQYF. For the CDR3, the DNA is TGTGCCAGCAGCCCCTTCGGGGGGATGACGGATACGCAGTATTTT.

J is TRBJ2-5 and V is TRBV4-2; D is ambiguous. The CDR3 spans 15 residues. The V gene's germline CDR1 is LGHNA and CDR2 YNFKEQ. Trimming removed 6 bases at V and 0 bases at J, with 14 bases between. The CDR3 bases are TGTGCCAGCAGTCGCACGTCCGTAGACCAAGAGACCCAGTACTTC. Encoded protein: CASSRTSVDQETQYF.

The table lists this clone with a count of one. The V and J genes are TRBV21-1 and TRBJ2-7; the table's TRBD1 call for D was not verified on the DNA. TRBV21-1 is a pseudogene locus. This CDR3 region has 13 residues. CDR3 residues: CASIRDRPYEQYV. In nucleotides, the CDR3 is TGTGCCAGCATACGGGACAGGCCCTACGAGCAGTACGTC.

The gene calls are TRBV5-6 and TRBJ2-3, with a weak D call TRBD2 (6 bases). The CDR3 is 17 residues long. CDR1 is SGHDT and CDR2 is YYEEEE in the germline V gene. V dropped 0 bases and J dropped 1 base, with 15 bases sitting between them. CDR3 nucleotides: TGTGCCAGCAGCTTGGCGCTAGCGCCGACCCGCACAGATACGCAGTATTTT. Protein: CASSLALAPTRTDTQYF.

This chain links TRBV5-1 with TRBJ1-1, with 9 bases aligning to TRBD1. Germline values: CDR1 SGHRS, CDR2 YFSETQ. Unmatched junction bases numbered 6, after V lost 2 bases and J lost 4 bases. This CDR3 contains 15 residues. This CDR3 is CASSFSQGAPTEAFF. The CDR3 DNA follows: TGCGCCAGCAGCTTTTCACAGGGGGCGCCCACTGAAGCTTTCTTT. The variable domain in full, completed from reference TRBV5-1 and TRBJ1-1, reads KAGVTQTPRYLIKTRGQQVTLSCSPISGHRSVSWYQQTPGQGLQFLFEYFSETQRNKGNFPGRFSGRQFSNSRSEMNVSTLELGDSALYLCASSFSQGAPTEAFFGQGTRLTVV.

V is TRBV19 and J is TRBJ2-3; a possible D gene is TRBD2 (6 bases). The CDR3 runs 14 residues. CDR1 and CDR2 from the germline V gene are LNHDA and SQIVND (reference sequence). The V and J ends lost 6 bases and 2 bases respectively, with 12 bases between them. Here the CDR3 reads CASSPRGTTDTQYF. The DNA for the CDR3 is TGTGCCAGTAGCCCCCGCGGGACCACAGATACGCAGTATTTT. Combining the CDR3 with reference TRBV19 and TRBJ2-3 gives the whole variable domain DGGITQSPKYLFRKEGQNVTLSCEQNLNHDAMYWYRQDPGQGLRLIYYSQIVNDFQKGDIAEGYSVSREKKESFPLTVTSAQKNPTAFYLCASSPRGTTDTQYFGPGTRLTVL.

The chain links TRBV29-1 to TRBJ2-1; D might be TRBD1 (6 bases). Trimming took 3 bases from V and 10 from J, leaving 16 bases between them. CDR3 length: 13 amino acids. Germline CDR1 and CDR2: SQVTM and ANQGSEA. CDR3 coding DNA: TGCAGCGTTGAGAGGGTGGGACAAGGAGAGCAGTTCTTC. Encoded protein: CSVERVGQGEQFF.

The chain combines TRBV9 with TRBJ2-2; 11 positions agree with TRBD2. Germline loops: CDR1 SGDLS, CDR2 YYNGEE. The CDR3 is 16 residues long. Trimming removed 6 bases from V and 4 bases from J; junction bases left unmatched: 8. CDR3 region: CASTLTSGSFTGELFF. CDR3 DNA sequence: TGTGCCAGCACCTTAACTAGCGGGAGCTTCACCGGGGAGCTGTTTTTT.

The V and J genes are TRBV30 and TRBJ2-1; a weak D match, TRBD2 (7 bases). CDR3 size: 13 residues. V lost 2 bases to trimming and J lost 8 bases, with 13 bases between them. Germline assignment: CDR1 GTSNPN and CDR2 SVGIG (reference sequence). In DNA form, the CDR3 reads TGTGCCTGGAGTCGCCAGGGGAGGGATGAGCAGTTCTTC. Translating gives CAWSRQGRDEQFF.

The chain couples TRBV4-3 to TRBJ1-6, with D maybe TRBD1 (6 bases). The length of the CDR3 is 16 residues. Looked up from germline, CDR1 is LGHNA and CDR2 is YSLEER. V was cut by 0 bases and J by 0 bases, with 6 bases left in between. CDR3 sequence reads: CASSQETGSYNSPLHF. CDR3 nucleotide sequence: TGCGCCAGCAGCCAAGAGACAGGCTCCTATAATTCACCCCTCCACTTT.

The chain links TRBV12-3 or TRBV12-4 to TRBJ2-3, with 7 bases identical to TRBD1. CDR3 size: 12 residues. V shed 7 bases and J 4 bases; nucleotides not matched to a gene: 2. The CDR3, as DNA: TGTGCCAGCAAGACAGGGTCAGATACGCAGTATTTT. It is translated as CASKTGSDTQYF.

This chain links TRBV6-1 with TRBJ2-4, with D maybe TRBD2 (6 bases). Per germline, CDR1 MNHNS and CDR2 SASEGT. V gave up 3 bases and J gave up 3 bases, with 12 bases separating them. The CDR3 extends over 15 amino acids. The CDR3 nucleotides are TGTGCCAGCAGTGATAGACTAGTTGACAAAAACATTCAGTACTTC. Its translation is CASSDRLVDKNIQYF.

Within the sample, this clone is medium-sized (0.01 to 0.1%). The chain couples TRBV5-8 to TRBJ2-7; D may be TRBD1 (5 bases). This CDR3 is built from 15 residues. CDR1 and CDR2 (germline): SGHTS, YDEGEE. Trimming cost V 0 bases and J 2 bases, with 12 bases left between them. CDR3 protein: CASSLAPQATYEQYV. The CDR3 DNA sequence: TGTGCCAGCAGCTTGGCCCCACAGGCCACCTACGAGCAGTACGTC.